A single sample is the source of the 29 T cell receptor beta chains below, sequenced in a study of OX40 agonist ivuxolimab in advanced cancers. The assay was immunoSEQ multiplex PCR, and TCRdb's table has in-frame clones only and misses some. This table has more than 25,000 clones, 65% to 85% appearing once. Specimen: CD4+ or CD8+ T cells sorted from blood, collected in a trial of the OX40 agonist ivuxolimab. Source of these receptors: an adult with an advanced solid tumor such as melanoma, head and neck, liver or kidney cancer.

The V gene is TRBV30, the J gene TRBJ2-1; D might be TRBD1 or TRBD2, each matching 6 bases. This CDR3 contains 12 residues. The V and J ends lost 2 bases and 8 bases respectively, with 10 bases between them. In germline, CDR1 is GTSNPN, CDR2 SVGIG (reference sequence). CDR3 DNA: TGTGCCTGGAGTCCAGGGGACTATGAGCAGTTCTTC. Residues: CAWSPGDYEQFF.

DNA for the CDR3: TGTGCCAGCAGCGTCTACGGGAGCAATGAGCAGTTCTTC. As protein: CASSVYGSNEQFF. The chain has TRBV9 and TRBJ2-1, with D maybe TRBD2 (6 bases). This CDR3 comprises 13 residues. The ends were cut back, 2 bases at V and 6 bases at J, with 9 bases in the middle. CDR1 and CDR2 from the germline V gene are SGDLS and YYNGEE.

The rearrangement uses TRBV10-3 and TRBJ1-4; 7 bases align to TRBD1. CDR3 length: 15 residues. V lost 10 bases and J lost 3; bases outside the gene matches: 11. Germline assignment: CDR1 ENHRY and CDR2 SYGVKD. Written as DNA, the CDR3 is TGTGCCACCCTCCCGGGAACAGGGGCTAATGAAAAACTGTTTTTT. Its translation: CATLPGTGANEKLFF.

The gene calls are TRBV7-3 and TRBJ1-5, with D possibly matching TRBD1 (6 bases). Trimming cost V 4 bases and J 3 bases, with 13 bases left between them. CDR3 length: 15 residues. The germline CDR1 and CDR2 sequences are SGHTA and FQGTGA. CDR3 coding DNA: TGTGCCAGCAGCTGGCCCCACAGGGTCAATCAGCCCCAGCATTTT. It specifies CASSWPHRVNQPQHF. The whole variable domain, filled in from reference TRBV7-3 and TRBJ1-5, reads GAGVSQTPSNKVTEKGKYVELRCDPISGHTALYWYRQSLGQGPEFLIYFQGTGAADDSGLPNDRFFAVRPEGSVSTLKIQRTERGDSAVYLCASSWPHRVNQPQHFGDGTRLSIL.

The chain uses TRBV18 and TRBJ1-2, with 8 bases lining up with TRBD1. This CDR3 comprises 14 residues. Germline CDR1 reads KGHSH; CDR2 reads LQKENI. The ends lost 2 bases at V and 3 bases at J; junction bases unmatched: 2. The CDR3 region is CASSPLDRDYGYTF. The CDR3 DNA is TGTGCCAGCTCACCATTGGACAGGGACTATGGCTACACCTTC.

This clone was seen only a few times. The chain has TRBV9 and TRBJ2-5; D unclear. Germline CDR1 and CDR2: SGDLS and YYNGEE. With 1 base removed from V and 6 bases from J, the gap between germline ends came to 10 bases. The CDR3 is 13 amino acids. CDR3 region: CASSVLTEKTQYF. CDR3 nucleotide sequence: TGTGCCAGCAGCGTACTCACGGAAAAGACCCAGTACTTC.

The chain has TRBV5-5 and TRBJ1-2; D gene uncertain. Per the germline V gene, CDR1 is SGHKS and CDR2 is YYEKEE (reference sequence). This CDR3 has 15 amino acids. V shed 0 bases and J shed 0 bases, with 9 bases lying between them. The CDR3 loop is CASSLGAVTNYGYTF. CDR3 in DNA: TGTGCCAGCAGCTTGGGGGCAGTTACTAACTATGGCTACACCTTC.

This chain connects TRBV6-1 to TRBJ2-7, with 12 bases identical to TRBD2. After removal of 3 bases from V and 5 bases from J, the junction contained 8 bases not matched to a gene. The CDR3 length is 16 residues. Germline CDR1 MNHNS, CDR2 SASEGT. Written as DNA, the CDR3 is TGTGCCAGCAGTGACTGGACTAGCGGGATGAAACACGAGCAGTACTTC. Translating gives CASSDWTSGMKHEQYF.

The chain joins TRBV5-1 to TRBJ1-1; D is possibly TRBD1 (6 bases). Germline assignment: CDR1 SGHRS and CDR2 YFSETQ. Trimming removed 1 base from V and 0 bases from J, with 19 bases in between. The CDR3 sequence is 18 residues long. CDR3 protein: CASSLLTAGAGVNTEAFF. The CDR3 DNA reads TGCGCCAGCAGCTTGCTTACTGCAGGGGCTGGGGTGAACACTGAAGCTTTCTTT. The whole variable domain, filled in from reference TRBV5-1 and TRBJ1-1, reads KAGVTQTPRYLIKTRGQQVTLSCSPISGHRSVSWYQQTPGQGLQFLFEYFSETQRNKGNFPGRFSGRQFSNSRSEMNVSTLELGDSALYLCASSLLTAGAGVNTEAFFGQGTRLTVV.

This chain uses TRBV5-1 with TRBJ1-2, with D tentatively TRBD1 (6 bases). Germline V CDR1 and CDR2: SGHRS, YFSETQ. Trimming pared 2 bases from V and 3 bases from J, leaving 17 bases between. The CDR3 consists of 16 residues. The CDR3 sequence: CASSFNRDHSDYGYTF. The DNA of the CDR3 is TGCGCCAGCAGCTTCAACAGGGACCATTCTGACTATGGCTACACCTTC.

This clone counts as large. The chain has TRBV6-1 and TRBJ2-1; 11 bases agree with TRBD1. Germline-derived CDR1 and CDR2 are MNHNS and SASEGT. The CDR3 length is 13 residues. The V gene end was trimmed by 8 bases and the J gene end by 6 bases; junction bases not matched to a gene: 3. This CDR3 is CASSDRGPNEQFF. The CDR3 region has the DNA TGTGCCAGCTCGGACAGGGGGCCCAATGAGCAGTTCTTC.

V is TRBV30 and J is TRBJ2-2, with a possible D match to TRBD2 (6 bases). The CDR3 extends over 14 amino acids. Germline V gene sequence: CDR1 GTSNPN, CDR2 SVGIG (reference sequence). V gave up 4 bases and J gave up 0 bases, with 9 bases separating them. CDR3 coding DNA: TGTGCCTGGACCAGGGAGGCGAACACCGGGGAGCTGTTTTTT. Protein product: CAWTREANTGELFF.

This chain joins TRBV5-1 and TRBJ2-7; D is undetermined. The V end was cut by 2 bases, the J end by 0 bases, with 9 bases between. In germline, CDR1 is SGHRS, CDR2 YFSETQ. The CDR3 spans 14 residues. Written as DNA, the CDR3 is TGCGCCAGCAGCTTTGCAGCCAGCTCCTACGAGCAGTACTTC. The encoded protein is CASSFAASSYEQYF.

This clone was recorded only once. The J gene is TRBJ1-1, the V gene TRBV19, with a weak D call TRBD1 (6 bases). In germline, CDR1 is LNHDA, CDR2 SQIVND (reference sequence). This CDR3 is built from 14 residues. The V gene lost 5 bases and the J gene lost 6 bases, with 16 bases spanning the gap. The CDR3 DNA reads as TGTGCCAGTAGTTGGGAGGGGGGCGAGGCTGAAGCTTTCTTT. It encodes CASSWEGGEAEAFF.

This sequence joins TRBV30 and TRBJ2-1; D remains ambiguous. CDR3 length: 14 amino acids. Germline V gene lookup returns CDR1 GTSNPN and CDR2 SVGIG (reference sequence). The V and J ends lost 0 bases and 10 bases respectively, with 16 bases between them. The CDR3 loop reads CAWSVRLQLTEQFF. The CDR3 DNA reads TGTGCCTGGAGTGTACGTCTACAGTTAACCGAGCAGTTCTTC.

The V and J genes are TRBV5-4 and TRBJ1-3; TRBD1 is a possible D gene (6 bases). This CDR3 comprises 14 residues. V lost 1 base and J lost 8, with 13 bases in between. CDR1 is SGHNT, CDR2 YYREEE, per germline (reference sequence). CDR3 sequence: CASSLRPQGDTIYF. In DNA form, the CDR3 reads TGTGCCAGCAGCTTGAGGCCACAGGGAGACACCATATATTTT.

The table lists this clone with a count of one. The chain employs TRBV7-9 and TRBJ1-1; D uncertain. The CDR3 extends over 14 amino acids. CDR1 and CDR2 (germline): SEHNR, FQNEAQ (reference sequence). The V gene lost 8 bases and the J gene lost 2 bases, with 15 bases spanning the gap. The DNA for the CDR3 is TGTGCCAGCGGCCTGGGATTTCGTAACACTGAAGCTTTCTTT. Amino acid sequence: CASGLGFRNTEAFF.

The genes are TRBV4-2 and TRBJ2-1; tentatively, D is TRBD1 (7 bases). Trimming cost V 4 bases and J 3 bases, with 13 bases left between them. The CDR3 covers 15 residues. Germline loops: CDR1 LGHNA, CDR2 YNFKEQ. CDR3 protein: CASSPSGGLYNEQFF. The CDR3 DNA follows: TGTGCCAGCAGCCCGTCAGGGGGGCTCTACAATGAGCAGTTCTTC.

The chain carries TRBV14 and TRBJ2-1; tentatively, D is TRBD1 or TRBD2 (5 bases each). In germline, CDR1 is SGHDN, CDR2 FVKESK. Trimming left V 4 bases short and J 6 bases short, with 22 bases between. This CDR3 comprises 17 residues. This CDR3 is CASSPPFSQVRGNEQFF. CDR3 nucleotide sequence: TGTGCCAGCAGCCCCCCGTTTAGCCAGGTGAGGGGCAATGAGCAGTTCTTC.

DNA for the CDR3: TGTGCCAGCAGCTTAGCGGGCAGTAAGACAGAGACCCAGTACTTC. Protein product: CASSLAGSKTETQYF. The V call is TRBV7-8, the J call TRBJ2-5; D unclear. CDR3 length: 15 residues. The germline gives CDR1 SGHVS, CDR2 FQNEAQ. V lost 0 bases to trimming and J lost 4 bases, with 12 bases between them.

The chain joins TRBV5-5 to TRBJ2-1; TRBD2 matches 7 bases. V dropped 0 bases and J dropped 5; count of bases not matched to a gene: 5. The germline CDR1 and CDR2 sequences are SGHKS and YYEKEE (reference sequence). This CDR3 contains 15 residues. The DNA of the CDR3 is TGTGCCAGCAGCTTGGATCCAGCGGGGAACAATGAGCAGTTCTTC. Amino acids: CASSLDPAGNNEQFF.

This clone was seen only a few times. Other DNA sequences from this sample encode an identical CDR3 as well. This rearrangement joins TRBV7-2 to TRBJ2-3; D is undetermined. CDR3 length: 15 amino acids. The V gene's germline CDR1 is SGHTA and CDR2 FQGNSA. Trimming pared 1 base from V and 0 bases from J, leaving 8 bases between. CDR3 coding DNA: TGTGCCAGCAGCTTAGTGACGGTTAGCACAGATACGCAGTATTTT. This gives the protein CASSLVTVSTDTQYF. Full variable domain (outside the CDR3, taken from reference TRBV7-2 and TRBJ2-3): GAGVSQSPSNKVTEKGKDVELRCDPISGHTALYWYRQSLGQGLEFLIYFQGNSAPDKSGLPSDRFSAERTGGSVSTLTIQRTQQEDSAVYLCASSLVTVSTDTQYFGPGTRLTVL.

By frequency in the sample, this clone is medium-sized. This chain links TRBV4-1 with TRBJ2-7, with D hard to call. There are 15 residues in the CDR3. The germline V gene has CDR1 MGHRA and CDR2 YSYEKL. With 4 bases removed from V and 1 base from J, the gap between germline ends came to 14 bases. The CDR3 coding sequence is TGCGCCAGCAGCCCCCGGCTGGACCTTTCCTACGAGCAGTACTTC. Translated, it gives CASSPRLDLSYEQYF.

This clone was detected only a few times. V and J are TRBV27 and TRBJ2-3; D gene ambiguous. Germline CDR1 and CDR2: MNHEY and SMNVEV (reference sequence). V lost 5 bases and J 2 bases, leaving 5 bases between the germline ends. CDR3 length: 12 residues. The CDR3 region is CASSPSTDTQYF. The CDR3 nucleotides read TGTGCCAGCAGTCCCTCCACAGATACGCAGTATTTT.

V usage is TRBV2 and J usage is TRBJ1-5; the match to TRBD1 covers 7 bases. From germline, CDR1 is SNHLY and CDR2 FYNNEI. CDR3 size: 14 residues. Trimming removed 7 bases from V and 3 bases from J; junction bases left unmatched: 6. This chain's CDR3 is CASKGGTVNQPQHF. The CDR3 coding sequence is TGTGCCAGCAAGGGAGGGACAGTCAATCAGCCCCAGCATTTT.

This chain connects TRBV6-6 to TRBJ1-4, with 8 bases identical to TRBD1. This CDR3 is built from 15 residues. Germline V lookup: CDR1 MNHNY, CDR2 SVGAGI (reference sequence). V dropped 6 bases and J dropped 0; count of bases not matched to a gene: 3. The CDR3 region has the DNA TGTGCCAGCAGGAGACAGGGGTCAACTAATGAAAAACTGTTTTTT. Protein product: CASRRQGSTNEKLFF.

The chain is built from TRBV5-6 and TRBJ1-1; maybe TRBD1 (5 bases). Trimming removed 2 bases at V and 1 base at J, with 9 bases between. Germline V CDR1 and CDR2: SGHDT, YYEEEE. The length of the CDR3 is 14 residues. As DNA, the CDR3 is TGTGCCAGCAGCTTTGGGACCCAGAACACTGAAGCTTTCTTT. This codes for CASSFGTQNTEAFF.

The chain carries TRBV5-1 and TRBJ2-7; D might be TRBD1 (6 bases). The germline V gene has CDR1 SGHRS and CDR2 YFSETQ. V dropped 3 bases and J dropped 2 bases, with 12 bases sitting between them. The length of the CDR3 is 14 residues. Here the CDR3 reads CASSYTGQTYEQYF. The CDR3 DNA reads TGCGCCAGCAGCTATACCGGACAGACCTACGAGCAGTACTTC.

By share, this clone ranks as medium-sized. The rearrangement joins TRBV11-3 to TRBJ2-1; D remains unclear. CDR1 and CDR2 from the germline V gene are SGHNT and YENEEA. V lost 6 bases and J lost 1, with 16 bases in between. CDR3 length equals 16 residues. CDR3 sequence (DNA): TGTGCCAGCAGTTCTCGTCTAGGTGGGTCCTACAATGAGCAGTTCTTC. Translation: CASSSRLGGSYNEQFF.